Listed below are T cell receptor beta chains from one sample, sequenced in a study of blood T cell repertoires in COVID-19. Here immunoSEQ multiplex PCR was the method, and the copy in TCRdb shows in-frame clones only, minus some. This table has about 34,000 clones, more than 85% appearing once. The sample consisted of peripheral blood. Receptors were obtained from a woman aged 80 or older with acute or convalescent COVID-19. CDR3s include the opening cysteine and the closing phenylalanine or tryptophan. The D gene is left open where the match is weak. Clone size is stated in some rows and not others, as once, few, many or a class when expanded.

TRBJ1-3,-,14,-,TRBV7-8,TGTGCCAGCAGCCCCGGGACAATTGGAAACACCATATATTTT,CASSPGTIGNTIYF
TRBJ1-5,-,15,TRBD1,TRBV5-1,TGCGCCAGCAGCTTGGGGGGACAGGGAAATCAGCCCCAGCATTTT,CASSLGGQGNQPQHF
TRBJ2-5,-,15,TRBD1,TRBV5-1,TGCGCCAGCAGCCTCTTGACAGGGGGCGGGGAGACCCAGTACTTC,CASSLLTGGGETQYF
TRBJ2-7,-,16,TRBD2,TRBV9,TGTGCCAGCAGCGTAGGGGCGGGGGGTCCGTCTGTCGAGCAGTACTTC,CASSVGAGGPSVEQYF
TRBJ1-2,once,14,-,TRBV6-5,TGTGCCAGCAGTTACTCCCGGTGGGCTTATGGCTACACCTTC,CASSYSRWAYGYTF
TRBJ2-5,once,15,TRBD1,TRBV20-1,TGCAGTGCTAGTGGAACTCAGGGGGCAGGAGAGACCCAGTACTTC,CSASGTQGAGETQYF
TRBJ1-1,-,13,-,TRBV2,TGTGCCAGCAGTGAGGGCAGGAAAACTGAAGCTTTCTTT,CASSEGRKTEAFF
TRBJ1-2,-,13,-,TRBV7-3,TGTGCCAGCAGCTTAGGCCCTAACTATGGCTACACCTTC,CASSLGPNYGYTF
TRBJ1-1,-,13,-,TRBV5-1,TGCGCCAGTTCCGCAGACCCTTCGGGTGAAGCTTTCTTT,CASSADPSGEAFF
TRBJ1-5,-,15,-,TRBV4-1,TGCGCCAGCAGCCAAGAGCAGGGCTCTAATCAGCCCCAGCATTTT,CASSQEQGSNQPQHF
TRBJ1-2,-,15,-,TRBV11-1,TGTGCCAGCAGCCCGGGGGGGGCAGCAGTTGTCGGCTACACCTTC,CASSPGGAAVVGYTF
TRBJ1-5,once,13,-,TRBV18,TGTGCCAGCTCACACGAGGGTGGGCAGCCCCAGCATTTT,CASSHEGGQPQHF
TRBJ1-2,once,11,-,TRBV20-1,TGCAGTGGGATGACAGTCTATGGCTACACCTTC,CSGMTVYGYTF
TRBJ2-7,-,14,-,TRBV5-3,TGTGCCAGAAGCTTGGGCCAGCGAGGGCACGAGCAGTACTTC,CARSLGQRGHEQYF
TRBJ2-7,-,16,TRBD2,TRBV7-9,TGTGCCAGCAGCTCCTCCCCGGGAGGGGGCTCCTACGAGCAGTACTTC,CASSSSPGGGSYEQYF
TRBJ2-1,-,13,TRBD1,TRBV6-5,TGTGCCAGCAGTCCCGACAGGGAGTGGGTACTGTTCTTC,CASSPDREWVLFF
TRBJ2-5,-,16,TRBD1,TRBV6-4,TGTGCCAGCAGTGCCATCGGGACAGGGACGGGTGAGACCCAGTACTTC,CASSAIGTGTGETQYF
TRBJ1-4,-,16,TRBD1,TRBV15,TGTGCCACCAGCAGACGCCTGGGGACAGAAAATGAAAAACTGTTTTTT,CATSRRLGTENEKLFF
TRBJ2-7,-,15,TRBD1,TRBV6-6,TGTGCCAGCAGTGGGACAGGTCCTCAATCCTACGAGCAGTACTTC,CASSGTGPQSYEQYF
TRBJ1-6,few,17,-,TRBV7-2,TGTGCCAGCAGCGGGGGGGCCCAGTACTCCTATAATTCACCCCTCCACTTT,CASSGGAQYSYNSPLHF
TRBJ2-7,-,17,-,TRBV6-2/TRBV6-3,TGTGCCAGCAGCCATAGGGTGGCCGCGGGGCGTACCTACGAGCAGTACTTC,CASSHRVAAGRTYEQYF
TRBJ2-5,once,13,TRBD1,TRBV29-1,TGCAGCGGGGGACAGGGGCGGGGAGAGACCCAGTACTTC,CSGGQGRGETQYF
TRBJ2-1,-,16,TRBD1,TRBV5-1,TGCGCCAGCAGCCCCCTAGGGGGACAGACCTACAATGAGCAGTTCTTC,CASSPLGGQTYNEQFF